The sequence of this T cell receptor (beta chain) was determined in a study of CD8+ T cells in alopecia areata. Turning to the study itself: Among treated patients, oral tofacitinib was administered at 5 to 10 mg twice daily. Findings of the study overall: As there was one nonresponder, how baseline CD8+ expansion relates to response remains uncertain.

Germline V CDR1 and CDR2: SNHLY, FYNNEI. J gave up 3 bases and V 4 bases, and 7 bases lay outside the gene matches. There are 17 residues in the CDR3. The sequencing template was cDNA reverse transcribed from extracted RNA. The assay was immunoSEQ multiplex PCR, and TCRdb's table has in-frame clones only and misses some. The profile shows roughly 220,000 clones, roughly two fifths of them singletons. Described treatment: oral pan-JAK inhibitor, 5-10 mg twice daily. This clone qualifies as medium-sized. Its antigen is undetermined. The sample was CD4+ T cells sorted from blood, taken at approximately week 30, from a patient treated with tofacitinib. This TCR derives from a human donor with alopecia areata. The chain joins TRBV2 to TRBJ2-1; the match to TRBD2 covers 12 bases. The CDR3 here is CASSARLAGAFYNEQFF. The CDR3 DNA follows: TGTGCCAGCAGTGCCCGACTAGCGGGGGCCTTCTACAATGAGCAGTTCTTC.